This T cell receptor beta chain is drawn from a study of cytomegalovirus exposure and HLA in healthy donors. Study-level results: In an earlier analysis, about 87% or about 30%: the productive usage of most TCR beta V segments. For TCR beta chains, V- and J-gene trimming was later linked to a missense DCLRE1C variant.

Unrecorded immune exposures were likely, despite nominal health at sampling. A few counts support this clone. Its antigen is unidentified. Trimming cost V 0 bases and J 0 bases, with 8 bases left between them. The CDR3 is 15 amino acids. Germline CDR1 is MNHEY and CDR2 is SVGAGI. PCR involved 60 Vbeta and 13 Jbeta primers. The assay was immunoSEQ multiplex PCR, and TCRdb's table has in-frame clones only and misses some. The data contain around 150,000 clones, about 61% of them singletons. This chain connects TRBV6-5 to TRBJ1-1; D is unresolved. This clonotype originated in a woman aged 40-49 years in good health and CMV-seronegative. The sequencing input was PBMCs. This CDR3 reads CASSYSGRLNTEAFF. The CDR3 DNA reads as TGTGCCAGCAGTTACTCGGGCAGATTGAACACTGAAGCTTTCTTT.